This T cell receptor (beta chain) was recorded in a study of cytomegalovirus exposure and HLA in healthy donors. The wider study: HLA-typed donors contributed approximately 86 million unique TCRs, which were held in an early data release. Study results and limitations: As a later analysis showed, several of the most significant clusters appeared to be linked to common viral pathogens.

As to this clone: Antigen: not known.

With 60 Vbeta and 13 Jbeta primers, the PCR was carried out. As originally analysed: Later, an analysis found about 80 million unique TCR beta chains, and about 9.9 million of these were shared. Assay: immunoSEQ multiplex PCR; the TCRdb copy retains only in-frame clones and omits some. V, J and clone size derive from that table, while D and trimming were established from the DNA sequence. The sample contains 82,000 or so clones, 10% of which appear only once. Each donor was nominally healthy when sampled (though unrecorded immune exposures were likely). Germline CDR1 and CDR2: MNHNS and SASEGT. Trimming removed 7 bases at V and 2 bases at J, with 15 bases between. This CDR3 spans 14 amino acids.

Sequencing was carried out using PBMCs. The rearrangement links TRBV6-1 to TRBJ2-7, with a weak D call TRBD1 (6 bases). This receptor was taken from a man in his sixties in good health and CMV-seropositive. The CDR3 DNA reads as TGTGCCAGCAAGGTGGGGGACAATCCCTACGAGCAGTACTTC. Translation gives CASKVGDNPYEQYF.